The next 22 T cell receptor beta chains were all read from a single sample in a study of control samples from healthy donors and cancer patients. Clones were sequenced by immunoSEQ multiplex PCR, and TCRdb holds only the in-frame ones, with some missing. The profile shows approximately 170,000 clones, around 94% of them singletons. Input material: blood. These receptors originate from a young man in good health.

This clone was seen just once. V gene TRBV6-5 combines with J gene TRBJ2-1; 8 bases fit TRBD2. The germline V gene encodes CDR1 MNHEY and CDR2 SVGAGI. Trimming removed 10 bases from V and 5 bases from J; junction bases left unmatched: 7. This CDR3 is built from 13 residues. In DNA, the CDR3 is TGTGCCACCCGACGCGGGGGGAACAATGAGCAGTTCTTC. Amino acid sequence: CATRRGGNNEQFF.

The V and J genes are TRBV13 and TRBJ2-3; D possibly corresponds to TRBD2 (6 bases). Trimming removed 5 bases at V and 4 bases at J, with 34 bases between. This CDR3 contains 21 residues. Germline loops: CDR1 PRHDT, CDR2 FYEKMQ (reference sequence). CDR3 loop: CASSPLRQGDSERVPPDTQYF. The DNA for the CDR3 is TGTGCCAGCAGCCCGCTACGACAAGGGGACTCCGAACGGGTCCCCCCAGATACGCAGTATTTT.

This clone was recorded only once. V and J are TRBV7-9 and TRBJ1-1; TRBD1 might be the D (6 bases). This CDR3 has 16 amino acids. Germline CDR1 and CDR2: SEHNR and FQNEAQ (reference sequence). Between the trimmed V and J ends, which lost 5 bases and 4 bases, there was a span of 20 bases. As DNA, the CDR3 is TGTGCCAGCAGCCCCCCTCGACTGGGGGCCTTCACTGAAGCTTTCTTT. Protein product: CASSPPRLGAFTEAFF. Complete variable domain (other parts from reference TRBV7-9 and TRBJ1-1): DTGVSQNPRHKITKRGQNVTFRCDPISEHNRLYWYRQTLGQGPEFLTYFQNEAQLEKSRLLSDRFSAERPKGSFSTLEIQRTEQGDSAMYLCASSPPRLGAFTEAFFGQGTRLTVV.

V is TRBV4-2 and J is TRBJ1-4, with no clear D. This CDR3 has 16 residues. Germline V gene sequence: CDR1 LGHNA, CDR2 YNFKEQ. The V end was cut by 1 base, the J end by 1 base, with 10 bases between. The CDR3: CASSQGQDGTNEKLFF. The CDR3 bases are TGTGCCAGCAGCCAAGGCCAGGACGGAACTAATGAAAAACTGTTTTTT.

V gene TRBV18 combines with J gene TRBJ2-3, with D possibly matching TRBD1 (6 bases). Germline V lookup: CDR1 KGHSH, CDR2 LQKENI. The CDR3 consists of 16 residues. Deletions cut 1 base from V and 3 bases from J, with 14 bases between. DNA for the CDR3: TGTGCCAGCTCACCACGCGTAACAGGGAAAACAGATACGCAGTATTTT. This encodes CASSPRVTGKTDTQYF. The variable domain in full, with the rest retrieved from reference TRBV18 and TRBJ2-3, is NAGVMQNPRHLVRRRGQEARLRCSPMKGHSHVYWYRQLPEEGLKFMVYLQKENIIDESGMPKERFSAEFPKEGPSILRIQQVVRGDSAAYFCASSPRVTGKTDTQYFGPGTRLTVL.

This chain connects TRBV28 to TRBJ1-3; 8 nucleotides line up with TRBD1. The CDR3 runs to 19 residues. Unmatched junction bases numbered 16, after V lost 6 bases and J lost 0 bases. Germline loops: CDR1 MDHEN, CDR2 SYDVKM. The CDR3 sequence: CASSAEDDRGHLSGNTIYF. The CDR3 DNA reads TGTGCCAGCAGCGCCGAAGATGACAGGGGCCACCTCTCTGGAAACACCATATATTTT.

The V and J genes are TRBV19 and TRBJ2-2, with D tentatively TRBD2 (6 bases). The CDR3 is 16 residues long. V lost 3 bases to trimming and J lost 5 bases, with 16 bases between them. CDR1 is LNHDA and CDR2 is SQIVND in the germline V gene (reference sequence). CDR3 in DNA: TGTGCCAGTAGTATGGGGGGAGCAGGCGTGACCGGGGAGCTGTTTTTT. Residues: CASSMGGAGVTGELFF.

This clone was recorded a few times. The V and J genes are TRBV7-8 and TRBJ2-7, with 9 positions matching TRBD1. The trim removed 6 bases at V and 2 bases at J, leaving 5 bases unmatched. CDR1 and CDR2 from the germline V gene are SGHVS and FQNEAQ. The CDR3 consists of 14 residues. The CDR3 DNA reads as TGTGCCAGCAGAAATCGGACAGGGGCCTACGAGCAGTACTTC. Its protein product is CASRNRTGAYEQYF.

The chain is built from TRBV11-3 and TRBJ2-3; TRBD2 aligns across 11 bases. CDR3 length equals 16 residues. After removal of 1 base from V and 4 bases from J, the junction contained 4 bases not matched to a gene. Germline loops: CDR1 SGHNT, CDR2 YENEEA. In DNA form, the CDR3 reads TGTGCCAGCAGCTTAGGAACTAGCGGGGGAGCAGATACGCAGTATTTT. It codes for CASSLGTSGGADTQYF.

V is TRBV19 and J is TRBJ2-7; 7 bases align to TRBD1. V shed 3 bases, J shed 3 bases, and the junction held 5 bases outside the gene matches. CDR3 length: 14 residues. The germline gives CDR1 LNHDA, CDR2 SQIVND (reference sequence). The CDR3 reads CASSMKGGFYEQYF. The CDR3 nucleotides are TGTGCCAGTAGTATGAAAGGGGGCTTCTACGAGCAGTACTTC.

The chain uses TRBV9 and TRBJ2-7, with D unclear. The CDR3 extends over 13 amino acids. Trimming took 0 bases from V and 7 from J, leaving 11 bases between them. From germline, CDR1 is SGDLS and CDR2 YYNGEE. CDR3 in DNA: TGTGCCAGCAGCGTAGTGGCGATCGGAGAGCAGTACTTC. It specifies CASSVVAIGEQYF.

In this sample, this clone turned up a few times. The rearrangement uses TRBV6-4 and TRBJ1-1, with D possibly TRBD1 on 6 matching bases. The CDR3 length is 14 residues. Germline CDR1 MRHNA, CDR2 SNTAGT. The V gene lost 8 bases and the J gene lost 0 bases, with 13 bases spanning the gap. CDR3 in DNA: TGTGCCAGCGGGGTAGACAGGATGAACACTGAAGCTTTCTTT. Its protein product is CASGVDRMNTEAFF.

The V and J genes are TRBV12-3 or TRBV12-4 and TRBJ2-7, with unresolved D. Between the trimmed V and J ends, which lost 5 bases and 2 bases, there was a span of 10 bases. This CDR3 spans 13 amino acids. CDR3 region: CASSPPPAYEQYF. Written as DNA, the CDR3 is TGTGCCAGCAGTCCTCCCCCCGCCTACGAGCAGTACTTC.

The chain couples TRBV3-1 (or the pseudogene TRBV3-2) to TRBJ2-3, with D possibly being TRBD2 (5 bases). This CDR3 region has 13 residues. From germline, CDR1 is LGHDT and CDR2 YNNKEL (reference sequence). V lost 1 base, J lost 4 bases, and 6 bases lay in between. CDR3 nucleotides: TGTGCCAGCAGCCAAGGGCGGGCAGATACGCAGTATTTT. Encoded protein: CASSQGRADTQYF.

V is TRBV11-2 and J is TRBJ2-1; D unclear. Germline loops: CDR1 SGHAT, CDR2 FQNNGV. The CDR3 runs 12 residues. V gave up 2 bases and J gave up 8 bases, with 7 bases separating them. The CDR3 loop reads CASSLLNYEQFF. The DNA of the CDR3 is TGTGCCAGCAGCTTACTGAATTATGAGCAGTTCTTC.

The rearrangement uses TRBV19 and TRBJ2-7; D remains unclear. This CDR3 is 10 amino acids long. The V gene's germline CDR1 is LNHDA and CDR2 SQIVND (reference sequence). V dropped 5 bases and J dropped 6 bases, with 5 bases sitting between them. CDR3 sequence (DNA): TGTGCCAGTAGTGTTGTCGAGCAGTACTTC. This codes for CASSVVEQYF.

The chain is built from TRBV6-5 and TRBJ1-1, with 8 bases lining up with TRBD1. This CDR3 has 14 amino acids. V was pared by 5 bases and J by 4 bases, with 6 bases of the junction left unmatched. From germline, CDR1 is MNHEY and CDR2 SVGAGI. The CDR3 sequence: CASSRGQESTEAFF. In DNA form, the CDR3 reads TGTGCCAGCAGTAGGGGACAGGAGAGCACTGAAGCTTTCTTT.

The chain has TRBV13 and TRBJ2-7; TRBD1 or TRBD2 may be the D gene (5 bases each). This CDR3 has 15 residues. Trimming shortened V by 1 base and J by 0 bases, and 10 bases separated the two germline ends. Looked up from germline, CDR1 is PRHDT and CDR2 is FYEKMQ (reference sequence). The CDR3 sequence is CASSLDGDPSYEQYF. In DNA, the CDR3 is TGTGCCAGCAGCTTAGATGGGGACCCCTCCTACGAGCAGTACTTC.

This chain uses TRBV12-3 or TRBV12-4 with TRBJ1-2; no firm D call. The CDR3 runs 13 residues. V lost 3 bases and J 8 bases, leaving 13 bases between the germline ends. The CDR3 sequence is CASSFSPGLGYTF. For the CDR3, the DNA is TGTGCCAGCAGTTTCTCCCCAGGCCTAGGCTACACCTTC.

The chain employs TRBV18 and TRBJ1-2; no definite D call. The V gene lost 2 bases and the J gene lost 0 bases, with 13 bases spanning the gap. The germline V gene has CDR1 KGHSH and CDR2 LQKENI. The CDR3 runs to 16 residues. CDR3 protein: CASSPSVSLSNYGYTF. The CDR3 DNA is TGTGCCAGCTCACCAAGTGTCAGCCTCTCTAACTATGGCTACACCTTC.

As to this clone: One end of the junction fails to match germline, which may point to a read error. The J gene is TRBJ1-6, the V gene TRBV4-1, with 11 bases matching TRBD1. The CDR3 has 20 residues. CDR1 and CDR2 (germline): MGHRA, YSYEKL. CDR3 amino acids: CARSPLRDRGGSSYNSPLHF. The CDR3 DNA follows: TGCGCCCGCAGCCCACTCCGGGACAGGGGGGGGAGCTCCTATAATTCACCCCTCCACTTT.

The chain combines TRBV7-8 with TRBJ1-5; D remains ambiguous. V was pared by 5 bases and J by 5 bases, with 22 bases between. The CDR3 spans 17 residues. The germline V gene has CDR1 SGHVS and CDR2 FQNEAQ. This chain's CDR3 is CASSPFGIGGPDQPQHF. CDR3 sequence (DNA): TGTGCCAGCAGCCCCTTCGGCATCGGCGGGCCGGATCAGCCCCAGCATTTT.